The next 7 T cell receptor beta chains were all read from a single sample in a study of shared clonotypes between healthy human individuals. The repertoire was sequenced with immunoSEQ multiplex PCR; TCRdb's copy has only in-frame clones and lacks some. The repertoire holds 1,400,000 or so clones, with about 98.5% as singletons. The sequenced sample consisted of naive CD4+ T cells sorted from blood. As for subset: CD45RA+ positively selected. Receptors were obtained from a man younger than 45 in good health.

The count of this clone is one. The chain is built from TRBV7-2 and TRBJ2-1, with D maybe TRBD2 (6 bases). The CDR3 is made up of 14 amino acids. V was clipped by 4 bases and J by 8 bases, with 15 bases between them. The germline V gene has CDR1 SGHTA and CDR2 FQGNSA. Here the CDR3 reads CASSSRGTFDEQFF. The DNA of the CDR3 is TGTGCCAGCAGCTCCCGCGGGACTTTCGATGAGCAGTTCTTC.

The chain employs TRBV6-6 and TRBJ2-1; tentatively, D is TRBD1 (5 bases). Germline V CDR1 and CDR2: MNHNY, SVGAGI (reference sequence). The CDR3 totals 13 residues. The germline V and J ends were trimmed by 5 bases and 8 bases, with 13 bases remaining between them. The CDR3 DNA is TGTGCCAGCAGTACTTGGGGCCGCGATGAGCAGTTCTTC. This gives the protein CASSTWGRDEQFF.

The V gene is TRBV5-4, the J gene TRBJ1-1; D not certain. V was trimmed by 3 bases and J by 1 base, leaving 13 bases between them. Germline CDR1 reads SGHNT; CDR2 reads YYREEE (reference sequence). CDR3 length: 15 amino acids. The CDR3 loop is CASSSTKEGNTEAFF. CDR3 nucleotide sequence: TGTGCCAGCAGCTCCACCAAAGAGGGGAACACTGAAGCTTTCTTT. Complete variable domain (other parts from reference TRBV5-4 and TRBJ1-1): ETGVTQSPTHLIKTRGQQVTLRCSSQSGHNTVSWYQQALGQGPQFIFQYYREEENGRGNFPPRFSGLQFPNYSSELNVNALELDDSALYLCASSSTKEGNTEAFFGQGTRLTVV.

The CDR3 DNA reads TGTGCCAGCAGACACAATAGCGGGGCGGGGGTCGAGCAGTACTTC. This encodes CASRHNSGAGVEQYF. The chain has TRBV6-1 and TRBJ2-7; 8 positions match TRBD2. CDR1 is MNHNS and CDR2 is SASEGT in the germline V gene. After removal of 6 bases from V and 6 bases from J, the junction contained 13 bases not matched to a gene. The CDR3 extends over 15 amino acids.

The chain is built from TRBV28 and TRBJ2-1; the D is unclear. The CDR3 consists of 12 residues. Germline V gene lookup returns CDR1 MDHEN and CDR2 SYDVKM. The V gene lost 5 bases and the J gene lost 9 bases, with 11 bases spanning the gap. The CDR3 nucleotides are TGTGCCAGCAGTGATCTAGTGACTGAGCAGTTCTTC. This encodes CASSDLVTEQFF.

The J gene is TRBJ2-7, the V gene TRBV7-8; D call uncertain. V lost 1 base to trimming and J lost 0 bases, with 7 bases between them. CDR1 is SGHVS and CDR2 is FQNEAQ in the germline V gene. The CDR3 contains 14 residues. For the CDR3, the DNA is TGTGCCAGCAGCTTAGGCCGAACCTCCTACGAGCAGTACTTC. Its protein is CASSLGRTSYEQYF.

The J gene is TRBJ2-7, the V gene TRBV4-3; the D gene is possibly TRBD1 (8 bases). Trimming stripped 1 base from V and 4 bases from J, with 14 bases between. Looked up from germline, CDR1 is LGHNA and CDR2 is YSLEER. The CDR3 loop spans 15 amino acids. CDR3 sequence (DNA): TGCGCCAGCAGCCAAGGGTACAGGGGGGGATACGAGCAGTACTTC. It encodes CASSQGYRGGYEQYF.